These 30 T cell receptor beta chains share one sample of origin, sequenced in a study of control samples from healthy donors and cancer patients. TCRdb keeps only in-frame clones here, not all; method: immunoSEQ multiplex PCR. This repertoire shows fewer than 65,000 clones, approximately 80% found once; its top ten account for over 9.5%. The sample taken for sequencing was blood. Every receptor here comes from a man between 65 and 79 years old in good health.

In this sample, this clone turned up once. V and J are TRBV18 and TRBJ1-1; TRBD1 is a possible D gene (5 bases). CDR1 is KGHSH, CDR2 LQKENI, per germline. The CDR3 is made up of 15 amino acids. V lost 0 bases to trimming and J lost 0 bases, with 8 bases between them. The CDR3 DNA reads as TGTGCCAGCTCACCACCGGGACGGCTGAACACTGAAGCTTTCTTT. It codes for CASSPPGRLNTEAFF. The full variable domain, in which reference TRBV18 and TRBJ1-1 provide the parts outside the CDR3, is NAGVMQNPRHLVRRRGQEARLRCSPMKGHSHVYWYRQLPEEGLKFMVYLQKENIIDESGMPKERFSAEFPKEGPSILRIQQVVRGDSAAYFCASSPPGRLNTEAFFGQGTRLTVV.

There are a few counts of this clone. This rearrangement joins TRBV2 to TRBJ1-3; TRBD1 matches 9 bases. CDR1 is SNHLY, CDR2 FYNNEI, per germline. Trimming removed 7 bases from V and 11 bases from J; junction bases left unmatched: 12. The CDR3 has 14 residues. CDR3: CASKAYRGRGPIYF. The CDR3 DNA follows: TGTGCCAGCAAGGCCTACAGGGGGCGAGGCCCCATATATTTT.

This sequence joins TRBV18 and TRBJ1-5; D is possibly TRBD1 (6 bases). Germline V gene lookup returns CDR1 KGHSH and CDR2 LQKENI. The V gene lost 0 bases and the J gene lost 4 bases, with 16 bases spanning the gap. The CDR3 covers 17 residues. The DNA of the CDR3 is TGTGCCAGCTCACCACCTGGGGCCGGGGGGCGAAATCAGCCCCAGCATTTT. Translated: CASSPPGAGGRNQPQHF.

The chain recombines TRBV30 with TRBJ2-5; tentatively, D is TRBD1 (5 bases). V lost 3 bases, J lost 9 bases, and 17 bases lay in between. The CDR3 extends over 13 amino acids. The germline CDR1 and CDR2 sequences are GTSNPN and SVGIG (reference sequence). DNA for the CDR3: TGTGCCTGGAGCCTCGGACACATCAGTGCCCAGTACTTC. It codes for CAWSLGHISAQYF.

This chain connects TRBV7-9 to TRBJ2-2; TRBD1 aligns across 9 bases. Germline V lookup: CDR1 SEHNR, CDR2 FQNEAQ (reference sequence). CDR3 length: 18 residues. With V trimmed by 5 bases and J by 5 bases, 15 bases remained unmatched. The CDR3 is CASSPRARDRAGTGELFF. CDR3 bases: TGTGCCAGCAGCCCCAGAGCGCGGGACAGGGCAGGAACCGGGGAGCTGTTTTTT.

This chain connects TRBV7-8 to TRBJ2-3; D uncertain. The V end lost 2 bases, the J end lost 1 base, and 10 bases lay between the germline ends. The CDR3 is 15 amino acids. Germline V gene sequence: CDR1 SGHVS, CDR2 FQNEAQ. The CDR3 loop reads CASSLKRVGTDTQYF. The CDR3 DNA sequence: TGTGCCAGCAGCTTAAAAAGGGTTGGCACAGATACGCAGTATTTT.

The rearrangement links TRBV10-2 to TRBJ1-6; a possible D gene is TRBD1 (5 bases). The V gene lost 7 bases and the J gene lost 10 bases, with 14 bases spanning the gap. Germline loops: CDR1 WSHSY, CDR2 SAAADI. CDR3 length: 13 amino acids. The CDR3 coding sequence is TGCGCCAGCAAACAGGCCCCCCAATCACCCCTCCACTTT. This encodes CASKQAPQSPLHF.

This clone was observed a few times. The chain employs TRBV10-3 and TRBJ1-5, with TRBD1 identical over 7 bases. Germline V lookup: CDR1 ENHRY, CDR2 SYGVKD. This CDR3 region has 12 residues. V lost 8 bases to trimming and J lost 3 bases; unmatched junction nucleotides: 1. The CDR3 reads CAIGTDNQPQHF. The CDR3 DNA follows: TGTGCCATCGGGACAGACAATCAGCCCCAGCATTTT.

This clone was recorded once. V and J are TRBV3-1 (or the pseudogene TRBV3-2) and TRBJ1-2, with D maybe TRBD1 (5 bases). The CDR3 has 13 amino acids. The V end lost 3 bases, the J end lost 7 bases, and 12 bases lay between the germline ends. Germline loops: CDR1 LGHDT, CDR2 YNNKEL (reference sequence). CDR3 residues: CASSHRDGGGYTF. The CDR3 DNA is TGTGCCAGCAGCCACAGGGATGGGGGTGGCTACACCTTC.

The V and J genes are TRBV29-1 and TRBJ2-7; 7 positions match TRBD1. The germline CDR1 and CDR2 sequences are SQVTM and ANQGSEA. With V trimmed by 7 bases and J by 2 bases, 8 bases remained unmatched. The CDR3 has 13 residues. The CDR3 bases are TGCAGCGCGACAGGGCAAACCACCTACGAGCAGTACTTC. The encoded protein is CSATGQTTYEQYF.

In its sample, this clone was seen a few times. The rearrangement joins TRBV4-2 to TRBJ2-5, with 9 bases identical to TRBD2. In germline, CDR1 is LGHNA, CDR2 YNFKEQ. The CDR3 loop spans 19 amino acids. The V segment lost 3 bases and the J segment 5 bases; nucleotides outside the gene matches: 19. The DNA for the CDR3 is TGTGCCAGCAGCCAGGGTCTTAGGCGGGGGGGCCGACTTGGGGAGACCCAGTACTTC. Protein: CASSQGLRRGGRLGETQYF.

The J gene is TRBJ2-3, the V gene TRBV29-1; tentatively, D is TRBD1 (6 bases). V shed 5 bases and J shed 6 bases, with 15 bases lying between them. CDR3 length: 13 residues. Looked up from germline, CDR1 is SQVTM and CDR2 is ANQGSEA. CDR3 nucleotide sequence: TGCAGCGTTTCTACAGGGATCGGTGATACGCAGTATTTT. It is translated as CSVSTGIGDTQYF.

The chain employs TRBV7-8 and TRBJ2-2, with 8 bases lining up with TRBD2. Germline V gene data show CDR1 as SGHVS and CDR2 as FQNEAQ. This CDR3 is built from 14 residues. V was clipped by 5 bases and J by 9 bases; unmatched bases: 8. The CDR3 sequence: CASSPGRVHRELFF. The CDR3 region has the DNA TGTGCCAGCAGCCCCGGGAGGGTCCACCGGGAGCTGTTTTTT.

This sequence joins TRBV7-2 and TRBJ1-1, with TRBD1 as a possible D gene (5 bases). The length of the CDR3 is 13 residues. Germline V CDR1 and CDR2: SGHTA, FQGNSA. The V end was cut by 5 bases, the J end by 5 bases, with 12 bases between. In DNA, the CDR3 is TGTGCCAGCAGCCCGGGGGGTATGACTGAAGCTTTCTTT. It encodes CASSPGGMTEAFF.

This clone was seen a few times. The chain carries TRBV18 and TRBJ1-3; D may be TRBD1 (6 bases). The germline V gene has CDR1 KGHSH and CDR2 LQKENI. This CDR3 has 16 residues. The V end was cut by 3 bases, the J end by 0 bases, with 12 bases between. In DNA, the CDR3 is TGTGCCAGCTCACCCCGGACAGACGTCTCTGGAAACACCATATATTTT. The encoded protein is CASSPRTDVSGNTIYF.

In its sample, this clone was seen a few times. The V gene is TRBV19, the J gene TRBJ1-2; D uncertain. The ends were cut back, 6 bases at V and 5 bases at J, with 16 bases in the middle. Germline V CDR1 and CDR2: LNHDA, SQIVND (reference sequence). The CDR3 extends over 14 amino acids. In DNA, the CDR3 is TGTGCCAGTAGATTAATGCTTTCGGGGTATGGCTACACCTTC. Amino acid sequence: CASRLMLSGYGYTF.

V is TRBV6-5 and J is TRBJ2-1; a possible D gene is TRBD1 (6 bases). The V gene's germline CDR1 is MNHEY and CDR2 SVGAGI. There are 12 residues in the CDR3. V was cut by 6 bases and J by 8 bases, with 11 bases left in between. The chain's CDR3 is CASRNRADEQFF. The DNA of the CDR3 is TGTGCCAGCAGAAACAGGGCGGATGAGCAGTTCTTC.

The sample holds a few counts of this clone. The chain is built from TRBV6-5 and TRBJ2-3, with D perhaps assigned TRBD1 or TRBD2 (5 bases each). Germline V gives CDR1 MNHEY, CDR2 SVGAGI. Between the trimmed V and J ends, which lost 7 bases and 1 base, there was a span of 15 bases. This CDR3 region has 15 residues. Here the CDR3 DNA reads TGTGCCAGCAACCGGGACCCCACTGGCACAGATACGCAGTATTTT. Translating gives CASNRDPTGTDTQYF.

The genes are TRBV5-1 and TRBJ1-1; D gene uncertain. CDR3 length equals 13 residues. V was cut by 0 bases and J by 4 bases, with 7 bases left in between. Germline-derived CDR1 and CDR2 are SGHRS and YFSETQ. The CDR3 sequence is CASSLVGSTEAFF. CDR3 nucleotides: TGCGCCAGCAGCTTGGTAGGGTCCACTGAAGCTTTCTTT.

J is TRBJ2-3 and V is TRBV9; 10 nucleotides match TRBD2. From germline, CDR1 is SGDLS and CDR2 YYNGEE. Germline trimming cut 4 bases from V and 4 bases from J; bases unmatched to any gene: 12. CDR3 length equals 17 residues. The CDR3 spells CASSPFPGLASADTQYF. The CDR3 DNA follows: TGTGCCAGCAGCCCCTTTCCGGGACTAGCGAGCGCAGATACGCAGTATTTT.

With regard to this clone: The same CDR3 is also encoded by other DNA sequences in this sample. This chain uses TRBV27 with TRBJ2-5; TRBD1 matches 8 bases. CDR1 and CDR2 (germline): MNHEY, SMNVEV (reference sequence). The CDR3 sequence is 13 residues long. V shed 5 bases, J shed 4 bases, and the junction held 3 bases outside the gene matches. CDR3 DNA: TGTGCCAGCAGTCTCCAGGGGGCAGAGACCCAGTACTTC. As protein: CASSLQGAETQYF.

As DNA, the CDR3 is TGTGCCAGCAGCTTGGACCAGGACGACACTGAAGCTTTCTTT. This codes for CASSLDQDDTEAFF. V is TRBV5-4 and J is TRBJ1-1; D ambiguous. This CDR3 region has 14 residues. V lost 0 bases and J 3 bases, leaving 9 bases between the germline ends. Per germline, CDR1 SGHNT and CDR2 YYREEE (reference sequence).

This clone is medium-sized in the sample. The V and J genes are TRBV5-8 and TRBJ1-5; D uncertain. This CDR3 has 14 residues. Per the germline V gene, CDR1 is SGHTS and CDR2 is YDEGEE. Trimming removed 5 bases from V and 0 bases from J, with 9 bases in between. The CDR3 DNA sequence: TGTGCCAGCAGGCGGCCTGATAGCAATCAGCCCCAGCATTTT. Translation: CASRRPDSNQPQHF. The entire variable domain, with the rest obtained from reference TRBV5-8 and TRBJ1-5, is as follows: EAGVTQSPTHLIKTRGQQATLRCSPISGHTSVYWYQQALGLGLQFLLWYDEGEERNRGNFPPRFSGRQFPNYSSELNVNALELEDSALYLCASRRPDSNQPQHFGDGTRLSIL.

The V call is TRBV12-5, the J call TRBJ1-2, with TRBD1 matching over 10 bases. Germline values: CDR1 LGHNT, CDR2 FRNRAP. The length of the CDR3 is 18 residues. After removal of 6 bases from V and 4 bases from J, the junction contained 17 bases not matched to a gene. The CDR3 DNA reads as TGTGCTAGTGGCAACCAAATCTGGGACAGGGGATGGGGCTATGGCTACACCTTC. Translating gives CASGNQIWDRGWGYGYTF.

The V gene is TRBV28, the J gene TRBJ2-5; no clear D. The V end lost 5 bases, the J end lost 2 bases, and 21 bases lay between the germline ends. Germline-derived CDR1 and CDR2 are MDHEN and SYDVKM. This CDR3 has 17 residues. CDR3 sequence (DNA): TGTGCCAGCAGTGTCTGGGAAGGGTTTTCGGAACAAGAGACCCAGTACTTC. This sequence encodes CASSVWEGFSEQETQYF.

This chain links TRBV5-1 with TRBJ1-2; D is possibly TRBD1 (6 bases). CDR1 is SGHRS and CDR2 is YFSETQ in the germline V gene. The CDR3 consists of 15 residues. Trimming took off 0 bases at V and 8 bases at J, with 17 bases between the two ends. Here the CDR3 reads CASSLAGVHAQGYTF. CDR3 coding DNA: TGCGCCAGCAGCTTGGCAGGGGTGCACGCCCAGGGCTACACCTTC.

This clone was detected a few times. The chain is built from TRBV29-1 and TRBJ1-2; unclear D gene. Trimming stripped 6 bases from V and 6 bases from J, with 11 bases between. The CDR3 sequence is 11 residues long. Germline loops: CDR1 SQVTM, CDR2 ANQGSEA. This CDR3 reads CSVKDGNGYTF. CDR3 bases: TGCAGCGTGAAAGACGGTAATGGCTACACCTTC.

The chain employs TRBV28 and TRBJ2-1; 7 bases line up with TRBD2. The germline gives CDR1 MDHEN, CDR2 SYDVKM. The J segment lost 7 bases and the V segment lost 5 bases, leaving 8 bases of the junction unmatched. CDR3 length equals 14 residues. CDR3 in amino acids: CASSHGTTLNEQFF. DNA for the CDR3: TGTGCCAGCAGTCATGGGACTACCTTAAATGAGCAGTTCTTC.

The rearrangement links TRBV19 to TRBJ1-5, with D hard to call. Germline-derived CDR1 and CDR2 are LNHDA and SQIVND (reference sequence). The V and J ends lost 8 bases and 2 bases respectively, with 19 bases between them. The CDR3 has 16 amino acids. The CDR3 loop is CASGGKVLRGNQPQHF. DNA for the CDR3: TGTGCCAGTGGTGGGAAAGTACTGCGGGGCAATCAGCCCCAGCATTTT. Full variable domain (rest looked up from reference TRBV19 and TRBJ1-5): DGGITQSPKYLFRKEGQNVTLSCEQNLNHDAMYWYRQDPGQGLRLIYYSQIVNDFQKGDIAEGYSVSREKKESFPLTVTSAQKNPTAFYLCASGGKVLRGNQPQHFGDGTRLSIL.

This chain joins TRBV5-1 and TRBJ2-3; no clear D gene. The V gene's germline CDR1 is SGHRS and CDR2 YFSETQ. The ends were cut back, 1 base at V and 0 bases at J, with 12 bases in the middle. This CDR3 has 16 residues. In nucleotides, the CDR3 is TGCGCCAGCAGCTTGTGGGTTAACCCTAGCACAGATACGCAGTATTTT. Translation: CASSLWVNPSTDTQYF.